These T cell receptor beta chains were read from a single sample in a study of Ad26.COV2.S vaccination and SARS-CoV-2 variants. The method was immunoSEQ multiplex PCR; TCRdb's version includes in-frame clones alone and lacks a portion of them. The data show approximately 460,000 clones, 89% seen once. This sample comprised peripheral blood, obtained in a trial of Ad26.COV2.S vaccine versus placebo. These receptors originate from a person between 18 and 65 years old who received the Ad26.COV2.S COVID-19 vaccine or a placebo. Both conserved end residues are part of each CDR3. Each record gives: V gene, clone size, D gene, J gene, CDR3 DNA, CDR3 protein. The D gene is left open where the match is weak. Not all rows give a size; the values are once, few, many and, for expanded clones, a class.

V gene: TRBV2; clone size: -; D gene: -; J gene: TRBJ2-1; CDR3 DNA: TGTGCCAGCAGTGAAGAGGAGGGACGGTCCTACAATGAGCAGTTCTTC; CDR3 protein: CASSEEEGRSYNEQFF
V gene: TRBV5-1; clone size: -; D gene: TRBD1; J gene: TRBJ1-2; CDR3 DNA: TGCGCCAGCAGCTCGCGACAGGGAAGGAATGGCTACACCTTC; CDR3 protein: CASSSRQGRNGYTF
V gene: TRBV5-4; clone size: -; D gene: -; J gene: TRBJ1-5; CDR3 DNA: TGTGCCAGCAGCCAAGGCGGGGATACCCAGCCCCAGCATTTT; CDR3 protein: CASSQGGDTQPQHF
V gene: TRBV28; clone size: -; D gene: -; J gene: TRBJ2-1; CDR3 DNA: TGTGCCAGCAGTTTCTATGAGTTTGAGCAGTTCTTC; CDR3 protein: CASSFYEFEQFF
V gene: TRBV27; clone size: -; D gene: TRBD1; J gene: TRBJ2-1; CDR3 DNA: TGTGCCAGCAGTTTGTTTACAGGGGCGAATGAGCAGTTCTTC; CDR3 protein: CASSLFTGANEQFF
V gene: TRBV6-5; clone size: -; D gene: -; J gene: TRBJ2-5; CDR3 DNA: TGTGCCAGCAGTTACTCGAACGCGTATCAGGGGACCCAGTACTTC; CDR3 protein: CASSYSNAYQGTQYF
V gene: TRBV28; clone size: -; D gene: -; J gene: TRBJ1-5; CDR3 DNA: TGTGCCAGCTATTCACCGGGAAATAGCAATCAGCCCCAGCATTTT; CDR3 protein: CASYSPGNSNQPQHF
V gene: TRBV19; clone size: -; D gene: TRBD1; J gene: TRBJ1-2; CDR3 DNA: TGTGCCAGTGACTTGGGGACAGGGATGAGGAGGAGCTATGGCCACACCTTC; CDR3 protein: CASDLGTGMRRSYGHTF
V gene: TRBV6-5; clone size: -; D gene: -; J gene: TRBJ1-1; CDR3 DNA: TGTGCCAGCTCGGCCGCGAGCACTGAAGCTTTCTTT; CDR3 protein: CASSAASTEAFF
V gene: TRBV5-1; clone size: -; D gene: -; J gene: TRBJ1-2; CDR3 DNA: TGCGCCAGCAGCTTGGTAGCAGGGCCTAACTATGGCTACACCTTC; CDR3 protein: CASSLVAGPNYGYTF
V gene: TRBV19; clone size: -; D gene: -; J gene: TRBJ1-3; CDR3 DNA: TGTGCCAGTAGTACCCTACAAGCAAACACCATATATTTT; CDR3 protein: CASSTLQANTIYF
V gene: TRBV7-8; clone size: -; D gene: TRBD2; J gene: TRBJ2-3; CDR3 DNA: TGTGCCAGCAGCTTAAACAAGCCGATACTAGCGGATACGCAGTATTTT; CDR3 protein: CASSLNKPILADTQYF
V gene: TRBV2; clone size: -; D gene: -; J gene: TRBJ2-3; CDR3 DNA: TGTGCCAGCAGATTATACACAGATACGCAGTATTTT; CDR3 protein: CASRLYTDTQYF
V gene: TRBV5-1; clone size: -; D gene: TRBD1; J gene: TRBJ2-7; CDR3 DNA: TGCGCCAGCACCCCTGACAGGGGAAACGAGCAGTACTTC; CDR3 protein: CASTPDRGNEQYF
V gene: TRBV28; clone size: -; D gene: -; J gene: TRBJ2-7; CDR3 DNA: TGTGCCAGCAGCCCTGGGGGCAGTCCCTACGAGCAGTACTTC; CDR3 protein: CASSPGGSPYEQYF
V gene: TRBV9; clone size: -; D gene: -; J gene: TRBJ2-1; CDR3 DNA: TGTGCCAGCAGCGCCGGGCTCTACAATGAGCAGTTCTTC; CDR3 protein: CASSAGLYNEQFF
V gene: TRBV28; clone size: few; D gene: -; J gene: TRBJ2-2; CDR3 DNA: TGTGCCAGCAGCTTTCAAGGGGTAGTTGAGAACACCGGGGAGCTGTTTTTT; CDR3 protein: CASSFQGVVENTGELFF
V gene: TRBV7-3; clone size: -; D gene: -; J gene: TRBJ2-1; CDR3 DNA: TGTGCCAGCAGCTTAGTGGGCCCCTCCAATGAGCAGTTCTTC; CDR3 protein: CASSLVGPSNEQFF
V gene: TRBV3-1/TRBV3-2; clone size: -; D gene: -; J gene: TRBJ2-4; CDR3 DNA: TGTGCCAGCAGCCGTATGGGGGGAGGGGGATCCAAAAACATTCAGTACTTC; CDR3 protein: CASSRMGGGGSKNIQYF
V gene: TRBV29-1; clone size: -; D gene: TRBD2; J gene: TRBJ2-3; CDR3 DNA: TGCAGCGTTGAAGGGGGAGGGGATACGCAGTATTTT; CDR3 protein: CSVEGGGDTQYF
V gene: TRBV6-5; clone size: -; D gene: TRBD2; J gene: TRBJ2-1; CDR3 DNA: TGTGCCAGCAGTTACTCGAGGGGACTAGTTGGGGAGCAGTTCTTC; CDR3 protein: CASSYSRGLVGEQFF
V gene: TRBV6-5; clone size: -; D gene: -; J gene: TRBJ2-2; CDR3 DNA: TGTGCCAGCAGACTGGCTCAGGGAGGCCCCGGGGAGCTGTTTTTT; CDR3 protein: CASRLAQGGPGELFF
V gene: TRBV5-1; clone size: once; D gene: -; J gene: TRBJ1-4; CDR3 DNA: TGCGCCAGCAGCCCTCGGGACGGGGACTATGAAAAACTGTTTTTT; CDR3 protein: CASSPRDGDYEKLFF
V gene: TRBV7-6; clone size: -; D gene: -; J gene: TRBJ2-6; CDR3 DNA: TGTGCCAGCAGCCCGAAGGGTACACAGGGCCTACTCTCTGGGGCCAACGTCCTGACTTTC; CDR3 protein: CASSPKGTQGLLSGANVLTF
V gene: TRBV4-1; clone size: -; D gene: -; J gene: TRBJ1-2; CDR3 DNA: TGCGCCAGCAGCCAGGCTCTACTGGGACAATCTAACTATGGCTACACCTTC; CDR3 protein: CASSQALLGQSNYGYTF
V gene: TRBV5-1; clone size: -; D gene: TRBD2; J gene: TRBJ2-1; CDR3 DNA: TGCGCCAGCAAACTAGCGGGAAACTACAATGAGCAGTTCTTC; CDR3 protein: CASKLAGNYNEQFF
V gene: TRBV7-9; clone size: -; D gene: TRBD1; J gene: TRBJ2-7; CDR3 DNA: TGTGCCAGCAGCCGAGGCGGACAGGGGGCTTACGAGCAGTACTTC; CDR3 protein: CASSRGGQGAYEQYF
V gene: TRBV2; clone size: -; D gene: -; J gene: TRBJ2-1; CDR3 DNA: TGTGCCAGCAGGGAGAGATCCTCCCTGGTTTATGAGCAGTTCTTC; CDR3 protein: CASRERSSLVYEQFF
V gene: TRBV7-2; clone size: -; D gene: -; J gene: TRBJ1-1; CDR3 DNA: TGTGCCAGCAGCACGGGACCCTACCCCACTGAAGCTTTCTTT; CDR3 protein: CASSTGPYPTEAFF
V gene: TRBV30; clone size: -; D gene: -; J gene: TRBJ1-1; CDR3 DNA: TGTGCCTGGACCGACGGCATGGGATACACTGAAGCTTTCTTT; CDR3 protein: CAWTDGMGYTEAFF
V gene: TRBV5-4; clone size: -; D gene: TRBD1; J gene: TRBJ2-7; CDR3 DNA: TGTGCCAGCAGCGGCCCACAGGGGCAGGGGACCTCCTACGAGCAGTACTTC; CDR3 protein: CASSGPQGQGTSYEQYF
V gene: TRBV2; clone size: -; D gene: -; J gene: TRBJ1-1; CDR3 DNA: TGTGCCAGCAAGAATCCGGGACAAATTGAAGCTTTCTTT; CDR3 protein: CASKNPGQIEAFF
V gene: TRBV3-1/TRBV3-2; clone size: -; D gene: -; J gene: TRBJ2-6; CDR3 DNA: TGTGCCAGCAGTCTGGCGGCGGCTGGGGCCAACGTCCTGACTTTC; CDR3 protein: CASSLAAAGANVLTF
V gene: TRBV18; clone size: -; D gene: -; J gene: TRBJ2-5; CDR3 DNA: TGTGCCAGCTCACCAAGGGACTCACGCCCCCAAGAGACCCAGTACTTC; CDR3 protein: CASSPRDSRPQETQYF
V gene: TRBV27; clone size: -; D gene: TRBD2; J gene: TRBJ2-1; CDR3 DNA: TGTGCCAGCAGTGCGGGACTAGCGGGCTTTGAGCAGTTCTTC; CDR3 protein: CASSAGLAGFEQFF
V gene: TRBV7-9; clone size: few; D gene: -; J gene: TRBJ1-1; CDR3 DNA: TGTGCCAGCAGCTTTTATAGACAGATGGAAACTGAAGCTTTCTTT; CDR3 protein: CASSFYRQMETEAFF
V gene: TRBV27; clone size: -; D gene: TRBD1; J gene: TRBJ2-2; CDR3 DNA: TGTGCCAGCAGTCCCCAGGGACAGGGCAACACCGGGGAGCTGTTTTTT; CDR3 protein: CASSPQGQGNTGELFF
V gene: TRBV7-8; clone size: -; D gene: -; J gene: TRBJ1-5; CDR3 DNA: TGTGCCAGCGGCCAAAATCAGCCCCAGCATTTT; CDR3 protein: CASGQNQPQHF
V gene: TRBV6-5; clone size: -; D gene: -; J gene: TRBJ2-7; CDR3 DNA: TGTGCCAGCAGCGCTGACATATTGGGGGAGCAGTACTTC; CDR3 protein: CASSADILGEQYF
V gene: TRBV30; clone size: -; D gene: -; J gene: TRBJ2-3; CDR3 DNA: TGTGCCTGGCAAACATGGGTGGACCCAGATACGCAGTATTTT; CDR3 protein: CAWQTWVDPDTQYF
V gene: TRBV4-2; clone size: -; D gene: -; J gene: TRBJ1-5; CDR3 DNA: TGTGCCAGCAGCCAAGTCTTAGGTCAGCATAGCAATCAGCCCCAGCATTTT; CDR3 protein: CASSQVLGQHSNQPQHF
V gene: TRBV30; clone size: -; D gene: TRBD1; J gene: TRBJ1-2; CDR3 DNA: TGTGCCAAGGAGGGGGCTAAGGAGAACTATGGCTACACCTTC; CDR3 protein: CAKEGAKENYGYTF
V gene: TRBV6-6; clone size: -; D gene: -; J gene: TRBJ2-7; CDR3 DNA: TGTGCCAGCAGTTCCTTTCTAGGTGGCGAGCAGTACTTC; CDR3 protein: CASSSFLGGEQYF
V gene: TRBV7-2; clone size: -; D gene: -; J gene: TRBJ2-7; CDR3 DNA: TGTGCCAGCAGCTTCGACGGGGACTACGAGCAGTACTTC; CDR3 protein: CASSFDGDYEQYF
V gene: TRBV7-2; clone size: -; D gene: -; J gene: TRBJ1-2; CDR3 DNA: TGTGCCAGCAGCTTAGTTGGGAGCCATGGCTACACCTTC; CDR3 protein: CASSLVGSHGYTF
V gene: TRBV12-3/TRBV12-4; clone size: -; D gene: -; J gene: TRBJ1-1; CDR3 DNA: TGTGCCAGCAGTGCCCAGGTGAACACTGAAGCTTTCTTT; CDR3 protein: CASSAQVNTEAFF
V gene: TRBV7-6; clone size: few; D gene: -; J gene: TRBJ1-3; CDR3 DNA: TGTGCCAGCAGCTTAGGCGGGGGAGGTGGAAACACCATATATTTT; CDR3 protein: CASSLGGGGGNTIYF
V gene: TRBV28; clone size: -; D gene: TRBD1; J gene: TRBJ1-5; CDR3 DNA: TGTGCCAGCAGAGCCGGACAGGGGGGACAGCCCCAGCATTTT; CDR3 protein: CASRAGQGGQPQHF
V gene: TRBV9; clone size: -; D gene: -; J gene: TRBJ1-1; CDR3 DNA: TGTGCCAGCAGCGCCGCCGGGACGCTGAACACTGAAGCTTTCTTT; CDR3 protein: CASSAAGTLNTEAFF
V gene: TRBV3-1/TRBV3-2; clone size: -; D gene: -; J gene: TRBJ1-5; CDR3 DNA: TGTGCCAGCCAGAACTCTTGCCTGGCGGGGAAATTCAATCAGCCCCAGCATTTT; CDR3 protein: CASQNSCLAGKFNQPQHF
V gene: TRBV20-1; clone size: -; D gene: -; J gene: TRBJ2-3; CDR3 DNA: TGCAGTGCTAGTCACCCCACAGATACGCAGTATTTT; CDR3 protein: CSASHPTDTQYF
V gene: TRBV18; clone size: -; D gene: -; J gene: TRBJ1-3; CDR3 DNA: TGTGCCAGCTTTTACTCCTCTGGAAACACCATATATTTT; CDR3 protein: CASFYSSGNTIYF
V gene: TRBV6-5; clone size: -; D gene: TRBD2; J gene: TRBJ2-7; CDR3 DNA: TGTGCCAGCAGTCCGACTAGCGGTCTCGGCGAGCAGTACTTC; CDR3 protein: CASSPTSGLGEQYF
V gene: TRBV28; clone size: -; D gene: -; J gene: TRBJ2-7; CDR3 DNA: TGTGCCAGCACCCTAAGTGGGAGTGGTAGGAGCACCTACGAGCAGTACTTC; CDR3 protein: CASTLSGSGRSTYEQYF